The 20 T cell receptor beta chains below come from one sample, sequenced in a study of identical twins (dated by TCRdb to 2015 to 2016). The protocol used for the library was 5' RACE. The run used an Illumina HiSeq 2000. The public sequencing data were trimmed at Q25 with fastp and processed into clonotypes with MiXCR by TCRdb, which kept only in-frame beta chains. Rows merge per CDR3 protein into single entries with the most common DNA and genes. The sample records around 300,000 distinct CDR3 sequences, about 8.3% of which are singletons. The ten largest clones represent more than 2% of the sample. The same data also went into a second study, on yellow fever vaccine responses in identical twins.

The sequencing input was memory (CD45RO+) T cells sorted from blood. The meaning of the sample's cell subset or site label: CD45RO+ enriched T cells. All receptors derive from a young woman in good health.

This clonotype was counted ten times or more. The rearrangement links TRBV12-3 or TRBV12-4 to TRBJ1-5; tentatively, D is TRBD1 (6 bases). V was shortened by 2 bases and J by 6 bases, with 11 bases between the two germline ends. The CDR3 covers 14 residues. In DNA, the CDR3 is TGTGCCAGCAGTTTATCCAGGGGCGGTCAGCCCCAGCATTTT. It is translated as CASSLSRGGQPQHF.

This clonotype was observed many times. The CDR3 protein is CASSPGGTVDSGNTIYF. In DNA form, the CDR3 reads TGCGCCAGCAGCCCAGGGGGGACCGTCGACTCTGGAAACACCATATATTTT. This chain uses TRBV5-1 with TRBJ1-3; 7 nucleotides agree with TRBD1. V was clipped by 4 bases and J by 0 bases; unmatched bases: 10. The CDR3 consists of 17 residues. Germline CDR1 reads SGHRS; CDR2 reads YFSETQ.

This clonotype came up a few times. V and J are TRBV20-1 and TRBJ2-3, with TRBD2 as a possible D gene (6 bases). The CDR3 extends over 12 amino acids. V was trimmed by 3 bases and J by 5 bases, leaving 9 bases between them. Germline loops: CDR1 DFQATT, CDR2 SNEGSKA (reference sequence). For the CDR3, the DNA is TGCAGTGCTAGGCGGGACGGAGATACGCAGTATTTT. It yields the protein CSARRDGDTQYF.

This chain links TRBV20-1 with TRBJ2-2, with 8 bases identical to TRBD2. Unmatched junction bases numbered 8, after V lost 5 bases and J lost 6 bases. The CDR3 sequence is 14 residues long. The germline CDR1 and CDR2 sequences are DFQATT and SNEGSKA (reference sequence). DNA of the CDR3: TGCAGTGCTTCTGCCGGGACTAGGCCCGGGGAGCTGTTTTTT. Its protein is CSASAGTRPGELFF.

The gene calls are TRBV2 and TRBJ2-5, with TRBD1 as a possible D gene (6 bases). Germline CDR1 and CDR2: SNHLY and FYNNEI. The CDR3 has 15 amino acids. V was cut by 1 base and J by 3 bases, with 12 bases left in between. CDR3 sequence: CASSEDRASKETQYF. CDR3 coding DNA: TGTGCCAGCAGTGAAGACAGGGCGTCCAAAGAGACCCAGTACTTC.

This clonotype was picked up a small number of times. This rearrangement joins TRBV20-1 to TRBJ2-5; D perhaps matches TRBD1 (6 bases). This CDR3 has 15 residues. The germline V gene has CDR1 DFQATT and CDR2 SNEGSKA (reference sequence). V lost 5 bases to trimming and J lost 5 bases, with 21 bases between them. The CDR3 reads CSALILGASSETQYF. In nucleotides, the CDR3 is TGCAGTGCTCTTATCTTGGGGGCCTCGTCGGAGACCCAGTACTTC.

This clonotype was detected only a few times. The chain links TRBV5-1 to TRBJ2-1, with 7 nucleotides matching TRBD2. The CDR3 runs to 14 residues. Germline CDR1 reads SGHRS; CDR2 reads YFSETQ. Trimming took 1 base from V and 9 from J; bases not matched to a gene: 7. The CDR3 DNA reads TGCGCCAGCAGCTTGTCTGGGAGGGCCTTTGAGCAGTTCTTC. Its translation: CASSLSGRAFEQFF.

J is TRBJ2-2 and V is TRBV7-9, with 10 bases identical to TRBD2. Per germline, CDR1 SEHNR and CDR2 FQNEAQ (reference sequence). The CDR3 is 15 amino acids. With 10 bases clipped from V and 0 bases from J, the junction kept 5 bases outside the gene matches. The CDR3 nucleotides read TGTGCCAATTCCGGACTAGCGGCGAACACCGGGGAGCTGTTTTTT. Translated, it gives CANSGLAANTGELFF.

The chain combines TRBV24-1 with TRBJ2-3; 8 nucleotides align to TRBD2. The V gene end was trimmed by 4 bases and the J gene end by 4 bases; junction bases not matched to a gene: 6. Germline V CDR1 and CDR2: KGHDR, SFDVKD. The CDR3 spans 15 residues. CDR3 loop: CATSDPGLAADTQYF. As DNA, the CDR3 is TGTGCCACCAGTGACCCCGGACTAGCCGCAGATACGCAGTATTTT.

The chain joins TRBV1 to TRBJ2-3; the tabulated D call, TRBD1, remains unverified against the DNA. TRBV1 is a pseudogene segment. CDR3 length equals 16 residues. Written as DNA, the CDR3 is TGCACCAGCAGCCCCGAACGGGACCCCACCTCCCATACGCAGTATTTT. As protein: CTSSPERDPTSHTQYF.

This sequence joins TRBV28 and TRBJ1-5; 11 positions match TRBD1. Germline trimming cut 1 base from V and 1 base from J; bases unmatched to any gene: 6. The germline V gene encodes CDR1 MDHEN and CDR2 SYDVKM. The CDR3 consists of 18 residues. The CDR3 here is CASSLFRTGGSSNQPQHF. In DNA, the CDR3 is TGTGCCAGCAGTTTATTCAGGACAGGGGGCTCGAGCAATCAGCCCCAGCATTTT. Combining the CDR3 with reference TRBV28 and TRBJ1-5 gives the whole variable domain DVKVTQSSRYLVKRTGEKVFLECVQDMDHENMFWYRQDPGLGLRLIYFSYDVKMKEKGDIPEGYSVSREKKERFSLILESASTNQTSMYLCASSLFRTGGSSNQPQHFGDGTRLSIL.

This clonotype occurred a few times. The rearrangement links TRBV6-1 to TRBJ2-3, with TRBD2 as a possible D gene (6 bases). CDR3 length: 15 amino acids. The germline V gene has CDR1 MNHNS and CDR2 SASEGT. Trimming removed 6 bases at V and 1 base at J, with 14 bases between. The CDR3: CASRIGPGGTDTQYF. The CDR3 DNA follows: TGTGCCAGCAGGATAGGCCCGGGAGGCACAGATACGCAGTATTTT.

This clonotype came up a few times. The V and J genes are TRBV2 and TRBJ1-4, with 9 bases identical to TRBD1. The V and J ends lost 11 bases and 7 bases, in that order; junction bases with no gene match: 8. In germline, CDR1 is SNHLY, CDR2 FYNNEI. This CDR3 is built from 13 residues. CDR3 sequence reads: CAGKRDRVEKLFF. The CDR3 coding sequence is TGTGCCGGAAAGCGGGACAGGGTTGAAAAACTGTTTTTT.

V and J are TRBV5-1 and TRBJ1-5; no definite D call. From germline, CDR1 is SGHRS and CDR2 YFSETQ. V dropped 2 bases and J dropped 5 bases, with 11 bases sitting between them. The CDR3 is made up of 14 amino acids. CDR3 sequence: CASSLEGADQPQHF. In DNA form, the CDR3 reads TGCGCCAGCAGCTTAGAAGGCGCAGATCAGCCCCAGCATTTT.

The J gene is TRBJ2-3, the V gene TRBV27, with 8 bases that match TRBD2. The J segment lost 4 bases and the V segment lost 10 bases, leaving 4 bases of the junction unmatched. The CDR3 consists of 12 residues. From germline, CDR1 is MNHEY and CDR2 SMNVEV (reference sequence). The CDR3 here is CATGRAADTQYF. As DNA, the CDR3 is TGTGCCACCGGGAGGGCCGCAGATACGCAGTATTTT.

About this clonotype: A read error may produce the germline difference seen at one junction end. The chain has TRBV28 and TRBJ1-4; maybe TRBD1 (5 bases). This CDR3 contains 18 residues. Germline CDR1 is MDHEN and CDR2 is SYDVKM. CDR3 region: CASSSPSAGTGSNEKLFF. In nucleotides, the CDR3 is TGCGCCAGCAGTTCTCCGTCCGCTGGGACGGGGAGTAATGAAAAACTGTTTTTT.

This clonotype has only a few counts. This chain uses TRBV14 with TRBJ2-5; D ambiguous. V lost 2 bases, J lost 0 bases, and 13 bases lay in between. The CDR3 consists of 16 residues. Per the germline V gene, CDR1 is SGHDN and CDR2 is FVKESK. DNA for the CDR3: TGTGCCAGCAGCCAAAGGAAGCTTTCGAACCAAGAGACCCAGTACTTC. Protein: CASSQRKLSNQETQYF.

Ten or more counts support this clonotype. The V and J genes are TRBV20-1 and TRBJ2-1; TRBD2 matches at 12 bases. Germline CDR1 reads DFQATT; CDR2 reads SNEGSKA (reference sequence). The CDR3 spans 16 residues. V lost 1 base to trimming and J lost 8 bases; unmatched junction nucleotides: 9. DNA of the CDR3: TGCAGTGCTAGAGGACTAGCGGGAGCTCTCAATGATGAGCAGTTCTTC. It codes for CSARGLAGALNDEQFF.

The sample holds a few counts of this clonotype. The chain uses TRBV9 and TRBJ1-6; D gene ambiguous. CDR3 length: 14 amino acids. V shed 1 base and J shed 9 bases, with 11 bases lying between them. Looked up from germline, CDR1 is SGDLS and CDR2 is YYNGEE. CDR3 sequence reads: CASSVNGISSPLHF. The DNA for the CDR3 is TGTGCCAGCAGCGTAAACGGAATCTCTTCACCCCTCCACTTT.

Ten or more counts support this clonotype. The rearrangement joins TRBV6-2 or TRBV6-3 to TRBJ2-3; TRBD2 matches at 10 bases. V lost 2 bases, J lost 6 bases, and 5 bases stayed unmatched. The CDR3 sequence is 15 residues long. Germline-derived CDR1 and CDR2 are MNHEY and SVGEGT. The DNA for the CDR3 is TGTGCCAGCAGTTACACTAGCGGGGCCTTGGATACGCAGTATTTT. This encodes CASSYTSGALDTQYF.